Shown below are 9 T cell receptor beta chains from a single sample sequenced in a study of CD8+ T cells in alopecia areata. Specified treatment: oral pan-JAK inhibitor, 5-10 mg twice daily. Sequencing templates came from extracted RNA that was reverse transcribed into cDNA. Method: immunoSEQ multiplex PCR; TCRdb's copy keeps in-frame clones and lacks some. The sample includes about 270,000 clones, around 64% of them seen just once. This sample comprised CD4+ T cells sorted from blood, obtained around week 53, from a patient treated with tofacitinib. These receptors were taken from a human donor with alopecia areata.

A word on this clone: At one of its ends the junction is not consistent with the germline gene, which may arise from a read error. The chain employs TRBV29-1 and TRBJ1-1; no firm D call. The CDR3 is made up of 10 amino acids. Germline loops: CDR1 SQVTM, CDR2 ANQGSEA. The CDR3 DNA reads as TGCAGCGGTGAAGAGACAATGGCTTTCTTT. Translation gives CSGEETMAFF.

The chain links TRBV25-1 to TRBJ1-2; D is possibly TRBD1 (6 bases). The CDR3 is 15 amino acids. From germline, CDR1 is MGHDK and CDR2 SYGVNS. Trimming left V 5 bases short and J 4 bases short, with 17 bases between. The DNA for the CDR3 is TGTGCCAGCAGTTCTGTGGGGGCGCAAAGCTATGGCTACACCTTC. This codes for CASSSVGAQSYGYTF.

This chain links TRBV30 with TRBJ2-1; D unresolved. Germline-derived CDR1 and CDR2 are GTSNPN and SVGIG (reference sequence). The CDR3 runs to 13 residues. The V gene lost 4 bases and the J gene lost 5 bases, with 12 bases spanning the gap. The CDR3 DNA sequence: TGTGCCTGGACGGGCCCCGGAGACAATGAGCAGTTCTTC. Residues: CAWTGPGDNEQFF.

This clone was seen only a few times. The rearrangement links TRBV5-4 to TRBJ2-1; 9 bases agree with TRBD2. V trimming: 2 bases; J trimming: 3 bases; junction bases outside the gene matches: 3. The CDR3 runs to 15 residues. Germline CDR1 SGHNT, CDR2 YYREEE (reference sequence). In DNA, the CDR3 is TGTGCCAGCAGCTTCTTAGCGGGGGTCTACAATGAGCAGTTCTTC. This encodes CASSFLAGVYNEQFF.

This chain uses TRBV2 with TRBJ2-3; 8 bases agree with TRBD2. Trimming at V came to 6 bases and at J to 0 bases, leaving 8 bases not matched to a gene. CDR3 size: 16 residues. Germline V gives CDR1 SNHLY, CDR2 FYNNEI. For the CDR3, the DNA is TGTGCCAGCAGAGAACTAGCGGCCACTAGCACAGATACGCAGTATTTT. Protein sequence: CASRELAATSTDTQYF.

V usage is TRBV7-2 and J usage is TRBJ2-7; D is uncertain. From germline, CDR1 is SGHTA and CDR2 FQGNSA. The V gene lost 3 bases and the J gene lost 0 bases, with 6 bases spanning the gap. This CDR3 is built from 13 residues. Here the CDR3 reads CASSFASSYEQYF. The CDR3, as DNA: TGTGCCAGCAGCTTCGCGAGCTCCTACGAGCAGTACTTC.

This clone was found a few times. The chain carries TRBV11-1 and TRBJ2-1, with a tentative D call TRBD1 (6 bases). The CDR3 covers 16 residues. With 5 bases removed from V and 5 bases from J, the gap between germline ends came to 19 bases. CDR1 SGHAT and CDR2 FQDESV come from the germline V gene (reference sequence). The CDR3 DNA sequence: TGTGCCAGCAGCCCACCCGGACAGTATCCCCACAATGAGCAGTTCTTC. It translates to CASSPPGQYPHNEQFF.

V is TRBV7-9 and J is TRBJ2-5, with D possibly matching TRBD2 (5 bases). V lost 8 bases and J 3 bases, leaving 13 bases between the germline ends. Germline loops: CDR1 SEHNR, CDR2 FQNEAQ (reference sequence). The length of the CDR3 is 13 residues. This CDR3 is CASLLVNEETQYF. The CDR3 DNA sequence: TGTGCCAGCCTACTAGTGAATGAAGAGACCCAGTACTTC.

The chain couples TRBV9 to TRBJ1-1; 7 nucleotides line up with TRBD1. Germline lookup yields CDR1 SGDLS and CDR2 YYNGEE. This CDR3 comprises 17 residues. Trimming took 2 bases from V and 5 from J; bases not matched to a gene: 15. CDR3 residues: CASSVVTGFNSVTEAFF. For the CDR3, the DNA is TGTGCCAGCAGCGTCGTGACAGGGTTTAATTCGGTAACTGAAGCTTTCTTT.